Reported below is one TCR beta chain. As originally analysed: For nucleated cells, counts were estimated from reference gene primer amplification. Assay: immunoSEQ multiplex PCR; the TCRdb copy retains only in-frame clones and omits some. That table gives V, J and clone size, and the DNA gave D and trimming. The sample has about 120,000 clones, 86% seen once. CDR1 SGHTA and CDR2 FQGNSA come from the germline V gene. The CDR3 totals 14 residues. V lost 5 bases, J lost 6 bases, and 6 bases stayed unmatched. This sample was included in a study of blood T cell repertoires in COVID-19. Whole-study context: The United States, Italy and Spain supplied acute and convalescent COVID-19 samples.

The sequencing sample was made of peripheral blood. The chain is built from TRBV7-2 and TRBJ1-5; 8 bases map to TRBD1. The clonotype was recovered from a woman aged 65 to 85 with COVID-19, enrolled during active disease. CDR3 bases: TGTGCCAGCAGCCTCGGACAGGGCGGTCAGCCCCAGCATTTT. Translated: CASSLGQGGQPQHF. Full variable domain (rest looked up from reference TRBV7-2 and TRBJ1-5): GAGVSQSPSNKVTEKGKDVELRCDPISGHTALYWYRQSLGQGLEFLIYFQGNSAPDKSGLPSDRFSAERTGGSVSTLTIQRTQQEDSAVYLCASSLGQGGQPQHFGDGTRLSIL.